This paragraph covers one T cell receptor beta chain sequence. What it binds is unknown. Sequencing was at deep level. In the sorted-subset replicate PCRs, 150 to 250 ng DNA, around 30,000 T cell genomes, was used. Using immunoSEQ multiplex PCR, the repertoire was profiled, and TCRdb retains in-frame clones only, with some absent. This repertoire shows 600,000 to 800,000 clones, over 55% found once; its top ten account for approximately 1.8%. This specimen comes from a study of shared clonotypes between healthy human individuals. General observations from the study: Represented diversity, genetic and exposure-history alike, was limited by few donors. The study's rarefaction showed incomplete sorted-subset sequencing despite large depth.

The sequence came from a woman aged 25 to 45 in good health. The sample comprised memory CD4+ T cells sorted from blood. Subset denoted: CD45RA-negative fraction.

The CDR3 loop reads CAWTRYNYGYTF. The CDR3 nucleotides read TGTGCCTGGACAAGATACAACTATGGCTACACCTTC. The rearrangement joins TRBV30 to TRBJ1-2, with no clear D. V was pared by 4 bases and J by 2 bases, with 8 bases between. The CDR3 loop spans 12 amino acids. Germline V gives CDR1 GTSNPN, CDR2 SVGIG (reference sequence).